What follows are 5 T cell receptor beta chains derived from one specimen sequenced in a study of T cell responses to AZD1222 COVID-19 vaccine. Produced via immunoSEQ multiplex PCR; TCRdb's table is partial and in-frame only. Counted here are about 170,000 clones, approximately 95% occurring once; the ten biggest clones make up approximately 3.9%. This specimen was peripheral blood, taken on day 0 of AZD1222 vaccination. All receptors derive from an adult in good health.

This clone was seen only once. The rearrangement uses TRBV10-1 and TRBJ1-2; 8 bases line up with TRBD1. Trimming took 6 bases from V and 7 from J; bases not matched to a gene: 25. This CDR3 has 19 amino acids. Germline values: CDR1 WNHNN, CDR2 SYGVQD (reference sequence). The CDR3 nucleotides read TGCGCCAGCAGCCGTGGCAGGGACAGGAGAAAACCAAGCGGTCGTGGCTACACCTTC. Translation gives CASSRGRDRRKPSGRGYTF.

The chain joins TRBV3-1 (or the pseudogene TRBV3-2) to TRBJ2-3; D gene uncertain. Germline V gene lookup returns CDR1 LGHDT and CDR2 YNNKEL (reference sequence). Deletions cut 2 bases from V and 7 bases from J, with 13 bases between. The CDR3 loop spans 14 amino acids. CDR3 amino acids: CASSQRGPPNTQYF. The CDR3 nucleotides read TGTGCCAGCAGCCAAAGAGGTCCTCCTAATACGCAGTATTTT.

CDR3 DNA sequence: TGTGCCACCAGCCGCCAGGACAGGGCCCCAGAGACCCAGTACTTC. This gives the protein CATSRQDRAPETQYF. This chain uses TRBV15 with TRBJ2-5, with TRBD1 matching 8 bases. This CDR3 contains 15 residues. With 5 bases clipped from V and 4 bases from J, the junction kept 9 bases outside the gene matches. CDR1 LNHNV and CDR2 YYDKDF come from the germline V gene (reference sequence).

Note on this clone: The sample carries other DNA sequences with the same CDR3. The chain links TRBV5-1 to TRBJ1-4, with D uncertain. Looked up from germline, CDR1 is SGHRS and CDR2 is YFSETQ. The CDR3 totals 12 residues. Trimming took 0 bases from V and 8 from J, leaving 5 bases between them. This CDR3 reads CASSLEDEKLFF. The CDR3 region has the DNA TGCGCCAGCAGCTTGGAGGACGAAAAACTGTTTTTT.

This clone came up once. The rearrangement links TRBV7-9 to TRBJ1-1; D is undetermined. This CDR3 comprises 14 residues. V lost 8 bases to trimming and J lost 0 bases, with 13 bases between them. The V gene's germline CDR1 is SEHNR and CDR2 FQNEAQ (reference sequence). CDR3 sequence reads: CASQIRTVNTEAFF. In DNA, the CDR3 is TGTGCCAGCCAAATTAGGACTGTGAACACTGAAGCTTTCTTT.